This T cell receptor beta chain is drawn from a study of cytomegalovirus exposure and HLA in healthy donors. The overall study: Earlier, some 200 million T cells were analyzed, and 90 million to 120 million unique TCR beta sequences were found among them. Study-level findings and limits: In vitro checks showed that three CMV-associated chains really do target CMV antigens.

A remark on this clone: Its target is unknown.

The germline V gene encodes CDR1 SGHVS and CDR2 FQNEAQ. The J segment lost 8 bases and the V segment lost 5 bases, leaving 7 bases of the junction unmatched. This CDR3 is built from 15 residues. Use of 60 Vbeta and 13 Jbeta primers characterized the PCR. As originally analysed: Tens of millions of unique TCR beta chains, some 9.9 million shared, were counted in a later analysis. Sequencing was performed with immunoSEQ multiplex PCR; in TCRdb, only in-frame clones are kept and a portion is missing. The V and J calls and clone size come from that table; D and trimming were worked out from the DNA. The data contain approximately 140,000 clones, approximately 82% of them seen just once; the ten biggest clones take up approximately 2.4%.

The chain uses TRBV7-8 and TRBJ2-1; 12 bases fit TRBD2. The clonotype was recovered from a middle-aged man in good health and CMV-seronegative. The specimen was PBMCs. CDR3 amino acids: CASSPSGGAADEQFF. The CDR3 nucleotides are TGTGCCAGCAGCCCTAGCGGGGGGGCCGCTGATGAGCAGTTCTTC.